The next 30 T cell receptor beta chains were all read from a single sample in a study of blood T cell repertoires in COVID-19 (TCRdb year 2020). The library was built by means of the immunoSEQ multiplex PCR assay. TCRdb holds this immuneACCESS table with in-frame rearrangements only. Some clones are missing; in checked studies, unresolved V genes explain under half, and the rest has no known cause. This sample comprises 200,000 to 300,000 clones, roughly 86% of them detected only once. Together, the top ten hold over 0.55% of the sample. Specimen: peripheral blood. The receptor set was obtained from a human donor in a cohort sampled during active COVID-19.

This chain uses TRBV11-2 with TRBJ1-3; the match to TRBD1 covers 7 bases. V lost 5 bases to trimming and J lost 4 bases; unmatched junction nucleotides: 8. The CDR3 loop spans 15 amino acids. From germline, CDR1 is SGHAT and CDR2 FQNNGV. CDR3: CASSAWDSGGNTIYF. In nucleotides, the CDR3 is TGTGCCAGCAGCGCGTGGGACAGCGGAGGAAACACCATATATTTT.

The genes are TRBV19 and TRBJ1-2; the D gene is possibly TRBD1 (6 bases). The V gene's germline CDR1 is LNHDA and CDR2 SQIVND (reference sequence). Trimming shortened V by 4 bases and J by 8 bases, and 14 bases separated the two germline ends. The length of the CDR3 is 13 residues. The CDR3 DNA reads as TGTGCCAGTAGTAGTGGTACAGGGCGCGGCTACACCTTC. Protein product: CASSSGTGRGYTF.

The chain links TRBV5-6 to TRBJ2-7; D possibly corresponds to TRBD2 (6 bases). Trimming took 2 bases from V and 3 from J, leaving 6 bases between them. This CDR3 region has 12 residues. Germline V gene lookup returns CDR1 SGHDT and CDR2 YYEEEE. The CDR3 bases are TGTGCCAGCAGCTTCGGGGGCTACGAGCAGTACTTC. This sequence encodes CASSFGGYEQYF.

CDR3 sequence: CASSGQVSYEQYF. CDR3 bases: TGTGCCAGCAGCGGTCAGGTATCCTACGAGCAGTACTTC. The rearrangement uses TRBV7-2 and TRBJ2-7, with D unclear. This CDR3 has 13 amino acids. Germline lookup yields CDR1 SGHTA and CDR2 FQGNSA. V shed 5 bases and J shed 1 base, with 9 bases lying between them.

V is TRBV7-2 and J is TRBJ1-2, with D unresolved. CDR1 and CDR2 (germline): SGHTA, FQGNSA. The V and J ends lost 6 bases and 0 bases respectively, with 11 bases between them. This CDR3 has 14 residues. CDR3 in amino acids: CASSLETSNYGYTF. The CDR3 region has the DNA TGTGCCAGCAGTCTGGAGACCTCTAACTATGGCTACACCTTC.

The CDR3 here is CASTRTGGGTEAFF. CDR3 nucleotides: TGCGCCAGCACCCGGACAGGGGGCGGCACTGAAGCTTTCTTT. The chain recombines TRBV5-1 with TRBJ1-1; TRBD1 agrees at 11 bases. CDR1 is SGHRS, CDR2 YFSETQ, per germline. Trimming took 6 bases from V and 4 from J; bases not matched to a gene: 5. CDR3 length: 14 residues.

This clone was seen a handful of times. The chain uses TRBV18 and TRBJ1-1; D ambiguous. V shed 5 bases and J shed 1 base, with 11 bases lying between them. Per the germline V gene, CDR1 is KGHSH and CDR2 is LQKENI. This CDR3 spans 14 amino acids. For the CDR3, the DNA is TGTGCCAGCTCAAATCAGGCGGGGAACACTGAAGCTTTCTTT. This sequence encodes CASSNQAGNTEAFF.

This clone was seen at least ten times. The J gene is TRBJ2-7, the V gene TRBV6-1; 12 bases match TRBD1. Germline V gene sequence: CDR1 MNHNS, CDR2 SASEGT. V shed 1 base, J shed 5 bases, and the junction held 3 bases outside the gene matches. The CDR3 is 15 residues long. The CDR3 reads CASSEDGTGGHEQYF. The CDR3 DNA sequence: TGTGCCAGCAGTGAAGATGGGACAGGGGGCCACGAGCAGTACTTC.

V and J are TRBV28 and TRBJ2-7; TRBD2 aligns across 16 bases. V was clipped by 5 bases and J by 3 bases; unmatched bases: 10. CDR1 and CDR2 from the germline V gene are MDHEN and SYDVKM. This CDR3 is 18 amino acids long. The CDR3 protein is CASSPPGTSGRAVYEQYF. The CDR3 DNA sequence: TGTGCCAGCAGTCCACCCGGGACTAGCGGGAGGGCCGTCTACGAGCAGTACTTC.

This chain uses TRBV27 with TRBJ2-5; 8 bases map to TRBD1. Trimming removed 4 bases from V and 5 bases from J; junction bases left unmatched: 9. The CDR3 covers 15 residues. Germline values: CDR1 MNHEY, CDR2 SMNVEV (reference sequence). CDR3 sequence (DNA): TGTGCCAGCAGTTCACCTTCAGGGGGCAAGGAGACCCAGTACTTC. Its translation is CASSSPSGGKETQYF.

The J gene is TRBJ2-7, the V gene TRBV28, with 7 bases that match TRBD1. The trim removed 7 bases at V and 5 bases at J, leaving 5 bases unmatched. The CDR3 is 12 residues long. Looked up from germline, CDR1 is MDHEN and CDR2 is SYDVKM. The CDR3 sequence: CASTYRGHEQYF. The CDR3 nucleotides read TGTGCCAGCACCTACAGGGGTCACGAGCAGTACTTC.

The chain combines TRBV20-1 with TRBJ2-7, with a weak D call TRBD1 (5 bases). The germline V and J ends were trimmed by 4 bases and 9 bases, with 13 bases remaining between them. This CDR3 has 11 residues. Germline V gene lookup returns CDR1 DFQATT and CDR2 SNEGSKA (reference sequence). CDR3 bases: TGCAGTGCTATCAGGGCCGTCGGGCAGTACTTC. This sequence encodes CSAIRAVGQYF.

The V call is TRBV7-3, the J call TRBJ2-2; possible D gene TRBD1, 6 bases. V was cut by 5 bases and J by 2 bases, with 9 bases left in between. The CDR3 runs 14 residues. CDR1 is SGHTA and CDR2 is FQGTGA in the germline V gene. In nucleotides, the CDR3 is TGTGCCAGCAGCCGGGACATCAACACCGGGGAGCTGTTTTTT. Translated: CASSRDINTGELFF.

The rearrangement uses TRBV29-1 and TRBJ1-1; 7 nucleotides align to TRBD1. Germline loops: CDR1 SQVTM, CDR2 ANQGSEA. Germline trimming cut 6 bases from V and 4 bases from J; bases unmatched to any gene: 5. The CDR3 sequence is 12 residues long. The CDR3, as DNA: TGCAGCGTGACAGGGATGGGCACTGAAGCTTTCTTT. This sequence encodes CSVTGMGTEAFF.

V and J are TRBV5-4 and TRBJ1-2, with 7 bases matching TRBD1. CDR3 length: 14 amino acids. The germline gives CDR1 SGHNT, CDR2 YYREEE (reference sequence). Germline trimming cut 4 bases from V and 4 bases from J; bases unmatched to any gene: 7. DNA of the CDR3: TGTGCCAGCAGCCCCACAACAGGGGTCTATGGCTACACCTTC. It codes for CASSPTTGVYGYTF. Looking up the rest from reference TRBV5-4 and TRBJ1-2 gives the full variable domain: ETGVTQSPTHLIKTRGQQVTLRCSSQSGHNTVSWYQQALGQGPQFIFQYYREEENGRGNFPPRFSGLQFPNYSSELNVNALELDDSALYLCASSPTTGVYGYTFGSGTRLTVV.

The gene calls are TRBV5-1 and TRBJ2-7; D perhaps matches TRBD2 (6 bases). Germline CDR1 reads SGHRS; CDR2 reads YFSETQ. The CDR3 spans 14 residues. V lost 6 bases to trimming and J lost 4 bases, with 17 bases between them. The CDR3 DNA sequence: TGCGCCAGCAACCCGGGGGACGCGAGATACGAGCAGTACTTC. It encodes CASNPGDARYEQYF.

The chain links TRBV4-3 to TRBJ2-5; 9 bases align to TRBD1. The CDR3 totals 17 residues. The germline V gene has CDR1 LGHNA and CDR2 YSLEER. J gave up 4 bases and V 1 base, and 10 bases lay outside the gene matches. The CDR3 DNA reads TGCGCCAGCAGCCAAGGATCCGGACAGGGGATAGGAGAGACCCAGTACTTC. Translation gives CASSQGSGQGIGETQYF.

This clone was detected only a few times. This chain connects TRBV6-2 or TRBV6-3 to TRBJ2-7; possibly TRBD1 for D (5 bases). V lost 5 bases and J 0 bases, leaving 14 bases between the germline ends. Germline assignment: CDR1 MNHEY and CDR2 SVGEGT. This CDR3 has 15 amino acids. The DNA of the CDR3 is TGTGCCAGCAGTCTTACAGGCCAACTCTCCTACGAGCAGTACTTC. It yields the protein CASSLTGQLSYEQYF.

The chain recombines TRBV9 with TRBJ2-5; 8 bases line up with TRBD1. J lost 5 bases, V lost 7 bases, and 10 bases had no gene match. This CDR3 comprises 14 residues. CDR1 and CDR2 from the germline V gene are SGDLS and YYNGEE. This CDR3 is CASSGGVLGETQYF. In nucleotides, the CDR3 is TGTGCCAGCTCAGGGGGCGTCCTTGGGGAGACCCAGTACTTC.

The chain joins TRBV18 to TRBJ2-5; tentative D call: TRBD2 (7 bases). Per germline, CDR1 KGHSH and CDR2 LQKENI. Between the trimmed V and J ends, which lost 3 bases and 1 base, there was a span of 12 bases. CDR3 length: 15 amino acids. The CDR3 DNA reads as TGTGCCAGCTCACCTGCGGGGGCTACCCAAGAGACCCAGTACTTC. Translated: CASSPAGATQETQYF.

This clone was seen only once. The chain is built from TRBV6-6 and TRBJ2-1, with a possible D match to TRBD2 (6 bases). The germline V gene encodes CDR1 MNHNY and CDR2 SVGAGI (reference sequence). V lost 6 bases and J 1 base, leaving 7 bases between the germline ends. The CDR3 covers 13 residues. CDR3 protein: CASRGGSYNEQFF. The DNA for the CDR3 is TGTGCCAGCAGGGGGGGATCCTACAATGAGCAGTTCTTC.

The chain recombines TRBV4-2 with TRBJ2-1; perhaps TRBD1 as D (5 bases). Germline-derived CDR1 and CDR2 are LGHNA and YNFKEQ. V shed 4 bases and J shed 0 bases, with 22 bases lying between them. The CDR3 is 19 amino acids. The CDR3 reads CASSPTDPGILSSYNEQFF. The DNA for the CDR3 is TGTGCCAGCAGCCCGACGGATCCAGGGATCTTGAGCTCCTACAATGAGCAGTTCTTC.

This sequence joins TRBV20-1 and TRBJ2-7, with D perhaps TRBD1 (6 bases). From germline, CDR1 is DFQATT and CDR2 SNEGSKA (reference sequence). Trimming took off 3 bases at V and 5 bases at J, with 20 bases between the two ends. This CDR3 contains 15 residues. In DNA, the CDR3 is TGCAGTGCTAGTGGGGGCCAGCCACCCCCAGACGAGCAGTACTTC. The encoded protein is CSASGGQPPPDEQYF.

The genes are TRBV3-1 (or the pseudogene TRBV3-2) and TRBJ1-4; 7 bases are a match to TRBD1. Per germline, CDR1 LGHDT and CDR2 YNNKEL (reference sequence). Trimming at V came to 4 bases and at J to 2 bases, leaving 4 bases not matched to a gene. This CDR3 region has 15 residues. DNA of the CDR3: TGTGCCAGCAGCCTTAGGGGACAGACTAATGAAAAACTGTTTTTT. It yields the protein CASSLRGQTNEKLFF.

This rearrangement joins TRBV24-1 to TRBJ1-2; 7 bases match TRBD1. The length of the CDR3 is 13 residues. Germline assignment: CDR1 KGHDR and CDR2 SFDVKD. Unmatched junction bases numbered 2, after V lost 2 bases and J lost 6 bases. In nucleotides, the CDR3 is TGTGCCACCAGTGATTGGGACAGCCATGGCTACACCTTC. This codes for CATSDWDSHGYTF.

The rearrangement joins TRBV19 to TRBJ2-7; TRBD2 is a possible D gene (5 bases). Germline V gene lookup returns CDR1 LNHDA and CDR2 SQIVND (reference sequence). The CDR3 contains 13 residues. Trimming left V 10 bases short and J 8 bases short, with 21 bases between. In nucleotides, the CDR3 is TGTGCCACCCATGACTGGCGCCGGGGAAAGCAGTACTTC. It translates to CATHDWRRGKQYF. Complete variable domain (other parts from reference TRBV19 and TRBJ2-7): DGGITQSPKYLFRKEGQNVTLSCEQNLNHDAMYWYRQDPGQGLRLIYYSQIVNDFQKGDIAEGYSVSREKKESFPLTVTSAQKNPTAFYLCATHDWRRGKQYFGPGTRLTVT.

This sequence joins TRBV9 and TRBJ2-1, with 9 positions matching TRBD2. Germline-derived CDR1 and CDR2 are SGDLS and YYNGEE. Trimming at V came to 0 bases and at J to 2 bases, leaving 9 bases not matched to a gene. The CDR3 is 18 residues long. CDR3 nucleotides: TGTGCCAGCAGCGTAGGGGTGCGGGAGGGCCCTCCCTACAATGAGCAGTTCTTC. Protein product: CASSVGVREGPPYNEQFF.

CDR3 residues: CASSSRQGRLEGYTF. The CDR3 DNA reads TGTGCCAGCAGCTCCCGACAGGGACGTTTGGAGGGCTACACCTTC. The rearrangement joins TRBV9 to TRBJ1-2; 7 bases match TRBD1. Per germline, CDR1 SGDLS and CDR2 YYNGEE. This CDR3 region has 15 residues. V lost 4 bases to trimming and J lost 8 bases; unmatched junction nucleotides: 14.

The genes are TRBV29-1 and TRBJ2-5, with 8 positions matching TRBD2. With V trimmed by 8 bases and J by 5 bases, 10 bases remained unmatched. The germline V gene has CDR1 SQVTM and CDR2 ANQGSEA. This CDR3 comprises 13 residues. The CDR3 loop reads CSHISGGMETQYF. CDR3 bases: TGCAGCCACATAAGCGGGGGTATGGAGACCCAGTACTTC.

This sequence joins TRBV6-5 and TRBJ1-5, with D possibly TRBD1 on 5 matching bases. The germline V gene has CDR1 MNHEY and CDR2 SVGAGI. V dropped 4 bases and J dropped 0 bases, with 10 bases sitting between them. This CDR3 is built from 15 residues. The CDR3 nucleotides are TGTGCCAGCAGTTTTTCCGACAGTAGCAATCAGCCCCAGCATTTT. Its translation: CASSFSDSSNQPQHF.